The clone carrying this TCR beta chain was seen more than once but under ten times. Its antigen is currently unknown. The sample belongs to a study of beta chain features in type 1 diabetes. Findings and limits, study-wide: Patients and controls would be equally affected if PCR favored shorter templates. Relative to healthy donors, patients appeared to have naive, central memory and Treg TCRB repertoires that were more similar.

Every donor provided one heparinised blood draw, which averaged around 120 mL. Researchers reported sorting CD4+ naive, central memory, regulatory and stem cell-like memory cells via CD45RO/CCR7/CD25/CD127/CD95/CD27. Germline V gives CDR1 MNHEY, CDR2 SVGAGI. Trimming removed 6 bases from V and 5 bases from J; junction bases left unmatched: 10. The CDR3 is 15 residues long. Expressed TCRB transcripts were sequenced, since all the RNA that had been isolated was reverse transcribed. Sequenced by immunoSEQ multiplex PCR; TCRdb stores in-frame clones only, minus some. The repertoire holds hundreds of thousands of clones, with around 12% as singletons.

The sequenced sample was naive CD4+ T cells from blood. The sequence derives from a young man in good health. The chain is built from TRBV6-5 and TRBJ2-3, with 8 bases aligning to TRBD1. CDR3 nucleotides: TGTGCCAGCAGCCTACAGGGGGATACGGGAGATACGCAGTATTTT. It codes for CASSLQGDTGDTQYF.